This T cell receptor (beta chain) appears in the sequencing data of a study of cytomegalovirus exposure and HLA in healthy donors. Points from the study as a whole: In vitro work confirmed that a few CMV-associated chains recognize CMV antigens. Investigators reported approximately 170 TCR beta chains as tied to cytomegalovirus. Sequencing likely caused a cluster of highly shared sequence variants.

The length of the CDR3 is 16 residues. Trimming stripped 5 bases from V and 2 bases from J, with 16 bases between. CDR1 and CDR2 (germline): SGHTA, FQGNSA. Comment on this clone: Its target is not known.

The study ran its PCR with 60 Vbeta and 13 Jbeta primers. The authors' processing: Around 80 million unique TCR beta chains, roughly 11 million of them shared, were counted by a later analysis. The assay was immunoSEQ multiplex PCR, and TCRdb's table has in-frame clones only and misses some. That table is the source of V, J and clone size, and D and trimming were worked out from the DNA. The sample lists about 160,000 clones; over 75% were seen once. The clonotype originates from a woman aged 30 to 39 in good health and CMV-seronegative. Sequencing was carried out using PBMCs. The genes are TRBV7-2 and TRBJ1-5; D perhaps matches TRBD1 (5 bases). This CDR3 reads CASSRGGGEGNQPQHF. DNA for the CDR3: TGTGCCAGCAGCCGGGGCGGGGGGGAGGGCAATCAGCCCCAGCATTTT.